These 8 T cell receptor beta chains were sequenced from one sample in a study of identical twins. TCRdb analysed the 5' RACE reads with MiXCR anew, one entry per CDR3 protein. The data hold a few hundred thousand distinct CDR3 sequences, with roughly an eighth observed a single time. These records were also assigned to another study, of yellow fever vaccine responses in identical twins.

Sample: CD4+ T cells sorted from blood. The receptors were gathered from a woman between 18 and 30 years old in good health.

The rearrangement links TRBV18 to TRBJ2-2; D remains unclear. CDR1 is KGHSH and CDR2 is LQKENI in the germline V gene. V was trimmed by 2 bases and J by 1 base, leaving 11 bases between them. The CDR3 runs 16 residues. CDR3 nucleotide sequence: TGTGCCAGCTCACCATCCTCAGGCCTGAACACCGGGGAGCTGTTTTTT. Its protein product is CASSPSSGLNTGELFF.

The chain links TRBV7-8 to TRBJ2-1; D may correspond to TRBD1 or TRBD2 (6 bases each). Germline V gene lookup returns CDR1 SGHVS and CDR2 FQNEAQ. Deletions cut 3 bases from V and 7 bases from J, with 19 bases between. The CDR3 is 16 amino acids. The CDR3 loop reads CASSFPSLGGRNEQFF. The CDR3 region has the DNA TGTGCCAGCAGCTTCCCGAGCTTAGGGGGGAGGAATGAGCAGTTCTTC. The variable domain in full, with the rest retrieved from reference TRBV7-8 and TRBJ2-1, is GAGVSQSPRYKVAKRGQDVALRCDPISGHVSLFWYQQALGQGPEFLTYFQNEAQLDKSGLPSDRFFAERPEGSVSTLKIQRTQQEDSAVYLCASSFPSLGGRNEQFFGPGTRLTVL.

This clonotype was seen only a few times. The gene calls are TRBV5-1 and TRBJ2-1; TRBD2 agrees at 12 bases. Germline CDR1 reads SGHRS; CDR2 reads YFSETQ. This CDR3 is built from 14 residues. The ends lost 5 bases at V and 3 bases at J; junction bases unmatched: 0. CDR3 amino acids: CASRTSGGYNEQFF. CDR3 DNA: TGCGCCAGCAGGACTAGCGGGGGCTACAATGAGCAGTTCTTC.

This clonotype has more than one count but fewer than ten. In nucleotides, the CDR3 is TGTGCCTGGAGTTACCCGGGGCTCGGCGAGCAGTACTTC. Translation: CAWSYPGLGEQYF. The genes are TRBV30 and TRBJ2-7; tentatively, D is TRBD1 or TRBD2 (5 bases each). The V end was cut by 2 bases, the J end by 6 bases, with 14 bases between. The CDR3 covers 13 residues. CDR1 and CDR2 from the germline V gene are GTSNPN and SVGIG (reference sequence).

This clonotype was seen more than once but under ten times. J is TRBJ1-3 and V is TRBV7-3; D not certain. The germline CDR1 and CDR2 sequences are SGHTA and FQGTGA. The CDR3 is 13 amino acids. Between the trimmed V and J ends, which lost 0 bases and 0 bases, there was a span of 0 bases. CDR3 amino acids: CASSLTSGNTIYF. The CDR3 DNA follows: TGTGCCAGCAGCTTAACCTCTGGAAACACCATATATTTT. The full variable domain, in which reference TRBV7-3 and TRBJ1-3 provide the parts outside the CDR3, is GAGVSQTPSNKVTEKGKYVELRCDPISGHTALYWYRQSLGQGPEFLIYFQGTGAADDSGLPNDRFFAVRPEGSVSTLKIQRTERGDSAVYLCASSLTSGNTIYFGEGSWLTVV.

V is TRBV7-9 and J is TRBJ2-1; D gene uncertain. This CDR3 comprises 14 residues. From germline, CDR1 is SEHNR and CDR2 FQNEAQ (reference sequence). V lost 0 bases, J lost 6 bases, and 9 bases lay in between. CDR3 DNA: TGTGCCAGCAGCTTAGCGGGGTCAATCAATGAGCAGTTCTTC. Amino acid sequence: CASSLAGSINEQFF.

The chain joins TRBV11-3 to TRBJ2-2, with 11 bases aligning to TRBD1. The length of the CDR3 is 15 residues. Germline-derived CDR1 and CDR2 are SGHNT and YENEEA. V lost 4 bases, J lost 8 bases, and 6 bases stayed unmatched. The CDR3 DNA follows: TGTGCCAGCAGCTCTGGACAGGGGGCATTAGGGGAGCTGTTTTTT. Protein sequence: CASSSGQGALGELFF.

This clonotype was picked up a small number of times. The V call is TRBV4-3, the J call TRBJ2-7, with TRBD1 matching over 9 bases. This CDR3 contains 15 residues. Per the germline V gene, CDR1 is LGHNA and CDR2 is YSLEER. V was pared by 4 bases and J by 6 bases, with 10 bases of the junction left unmatched. CDR3 sequence reads: CASSLTGTGSGEQYF. The CDR3 nucleotides are TGCGCCAGCAGCCTCACTGGGACAGGGTCAGGCGAGCAGTACTTC.